Sequencing of this T cell receptor (beta chain) was carried out in a study of blood T cell repertoires in COVID-19. Study summary: Acute and convalescent COVID-19 specimens originated in the United States, Italy and Spain. T cells, B-cell-depleted T cells, or PBMCs provided the cDNA or gDNA that served as material.

The CDR3 totals 14 residues. V lost 2 bases to trimming and J lost 8 bases, with 12 bases between them. Germline V CDR1 and CDR2: MNHNS, SASEGT. Data came from immunoSEQ multiplex PCR; TCRdb stores just in-frame clones and leaves some out. The top ten clones hold approximately 0.85% of a sample with 250,000 to 300,000 clones, 89% of them seen once. The receptor was isolated from a woman between 40 and 50 years old who had recovered from COVID-19. Material for sequencing was peripheral blood. This sequence joins TRBV6-1 and TRBJ2-2; D gene unclear. CDR3 in amino acids: CASSETAERGELFF. CDR3 nucleotides: TGTGCCAGCAGTGAAACGGCGGAAAGAGGGGAGCTGTTTTTT.